This entry lists 16 T cell receptor beta chains sequenced from one sample in a study of blood T cell repertoires in COVID-19. This table comes from immunoSEQ multiplex PCR, and its TCRdb copy is limited to in-frame clones, with some not included. The sample has about 530,000 clones, 85% to 90% seen once. Sequencing used peripheral blood. These receptors were collected from a woman in her fifties or sixties with COVID-19, enrolled during active disease.

This rearrangement joins TRBV14 to TRBJ2-5; D is unclear. CDR1 is SGHDN, CDR2 FVKESK, per germline. The CDR3 is made up of 13 amino acids. V dropped 6 bases and J dropped 3 bases, with 11 bases sitting between them. The CDR3, as DNA: TGTGCCAGCAGTGAAGCAGGAAAAGAGACCCAGTACTTC. Amino acids: CASSEAGKETQYF.

The rearrangement uses TRBV5-4 and TRBJ2-7; weak D call: TRBD2 (5 bases). The CDR3 length is 13 residues. V lost 0 bases to trimming and J lost 4 bases, with 8 bases between them. Germline V gene data show CDR1 as SGHNT and CDR2 as YYREEE (reference sequence). CDR3 loop: CASSLGGHYEQYF. The CDR3, as DNA: TGTGCCAGCAGCTTGGGAGGGCATTACGAGCAGTACTTC.

The chain couples TRBV7-9 to TRBJ2-7; 9 nucleotides line up with TRBD2. This CDR3 has 15 amino acids. Trimming at V came to 6 bases and at J to 8 bases, leaving 14 bases not matched to a gene. Germline V CDR1 and CDR2: SEHNR, FQNEAQ (reference sequence). CDR3 protein: CASSGSSGGSYKQYF. DNA for the CDR3: TGTGCCAGCAGTGGAAGCAGCGGGGGGTCGTACAAGCAGTACTTC.

Written as DNA, the CDR3 is TGTGCCAGCAGCCTGGCGAGGTGGGACAGCAACTATGGCTACACCTTC. The encoded protein is CASSLARWDSNYGYTF. V and J are TRBV5-5 and TRBJ1-2; 7 bases match TRBD1. The CDR3 is 16 amino acids. Germline-derived CDR1 and CDR2 are SGHKS and YYEKEE (reference sequence). The V and J ends lost 4 bases and 2 bases, in that order; junction bases with no gene match: 11.

In nucleotides, the CDR3 is TGTGCCAGCAGCTTAGGCTGGGGAGGGGAGACCCAGTACTTC. Its protein is CASSLGWGGETQYF. J is TRBJ2-5 and V is TRBV7-9, with TRBD2 identical over 7 bases. The CDR3 sequence is 14 residues long. Germline CDR1 SEHNR, CDR2 FQNEAQ (reference sequence). Trimming cost V 1 base and J 5 bases; bases outside gene matches: 4.

The genes are TRBV6-1 and TRBJ2-1; TRBD2 matches 12 bases. Unmatched junction bases numbered 8, after V lost 3 bases and J lost 5 bases. From germline, CDR1 is MNHNS and CDR2 SASEGT. The CDR3 has 17 residues. The DNA for the CDR3 is TGTGCCAGCAGTGACGTTAGACTAGCGGGGGTCAACAATGAGCAGTTCTTC. Protein sequence: CASSDVRLAGVNNEQFF.

The rearrangement joins TRBV5-1 to TRBJ1-1; D gene uncertain. Trimming left V 1 base short and J 6 bases short, with 16 bases between. The CDR3 covers 15 residues. The germline gives CDR1 SGHRS, CDR2 YFSETQ. The CDR3 spells CASSLYSRYDAEAFF. The CDR3 coding sequence is TGCGCCAGCAGCTTGTATAGCCGCTATGACGCTGAAGCTTTCTTT.

The chain combines TRBV6-5 with TRBJ1-1, with TRBD1 matching over 7 bases. The junction had 6 bases not matched to a gene; V was cut back by 10 bases and J by 7 bases. This CDR3 has 11 residues. Germline values: CDR1 MNHEY, CDR2 SVGAGI. The CDR3 region is CATRTGFEAFF. CDR3 DNA sequence: TGTGCCACCCGGACAGGCTTTGAAGCTTTCTTT.

Comments on this clone: Other DNA sequences in this specimen translate into the identical CDR3. The chain recombines TRBV4-1 with TRBJ1-1, with D uncertain. Trimming removed 0 bases from V and 11 bases from J, with 7 bases in between. Germline loops: CDR1 MGHRA, CDR2 YSYEKL. The CDR3 runs 11 residues. The DNA of the CDR3 is TGCGCCAGCAGCCAAGATAGAGGGGCTTTCTTT. Translation: CASSQDRGAFF.

This clone was picked up one time. This chain joins TRBV5-1 and TRBJ1-3; TRBD1 agrees at 8 bases. CDR3 length: 16 amino acids. In germline, CDR1 is SGHRS, CDR2 YFSETQ. V dropped 4 bases and J dropped 0; count of bases not matched to a gene: 6. CDR3 in DNA: TGCGCCAGCAGCCCCAGGGGGCTCCACTCTGGAAACACCATATATTTT. It translates to CASSPRGLHSGNTIYF.

As concerns this clone: Other nucleotide sequences from this sample produce the same CDR3. The chain recombines TRBV5-1 with TRBJ2-7; 7 positions match TRBD1. This CDR3 comprises 16 residues. Trimming cost V 0 bases and J 2 bases; bases outside gene matches: 8. CDR1 and CDR2 (germline): SGHRS, YFSETQ. DNA of the CDR3: TGCGCCAGCAGCTTGGTCGCAGGGGGAAGGCCCTACGAGCAGTACTTC. It specifies CASSLVAGGRPYEQYF. Looking up the rest from reference TRBV5-1 and TRBJ2-7 gives the full variable domain: KAGVTQTPRYLIKTRGQQVTLSCSPISGHRSVSWYQQTPGQGLQFLFEYFSETQRNKGNFPGRFSGRQFSNSRSEMNVSTLELGDSALYLCASSLVAGGRPYEQYFGPGTRLTVT.

V and J are TRBV7-7 and TRBJ1-6; D perhaps matches TRBD1 (6 bases). The CDR3 loop spans 14 amino acids. Between the trimmed V and J ends, which lost 3 bases and 6 bases, there was a span of 9 bases. Germline V CDR1 and CDR2: SSHAT, FNYEAQ (reference sequence). As DNA, the CDR3 is TGTGCCAGCAGCTTGGAAGGGGGTAATTCACCCCTCCACTTT. Its translation is CASSLEGGNSPLHF. The full variable domain, in which reference TRBV7-7 and TRBJ1-6 provide the parts outside the CDR3, is GAGVSQSPRYKVTKRGQDVTLRCDPISSHATLYWYQQALGQGPEFLTYFNYEAQPDKSGLPSDRFSAERPEGSISTLTIQRTEQRDSAMYRCASSLEGGNSPLHFGNGTRLTVT.

The CDR3 DNA reads as TGTGCCAGCAGCGTAGGCAGGGCGTTCCACGAGCAGTACTTC. Amino acids: CASSVGRAFHEQYF. The chain uses TRBV9 and TRBJ2-7, with a weak D call TRBD1 (5 bases). The CDR3 covers 14 residues. Germline V gives CDR1 SGDLS, CDR2 YYNGEE. Trimming shortened V by 0 bases and J by 5 bases, and 12 bases separated the two germline ends.

This chain joins TRBV19 and TRBJ2-3, with TRBD1 identical over 9 bases. The CDR3 length is 15 residues. Germline values: CDR1 LNHDA, CDR2 SQIVND (reference sequence). The V segment lost 6 bases and the J segment 2 bases; nucleotides outside the gene matches: 6. CDR3 sequence (DNA): TGTGCCAGTAGCCGCCGGGACAGGGACACAGATACGCAGTATTTT. Translated, it gives CASSRRDRDTDTQYF.

The CDR3, as DNA: TGTGCCAGCTCACCTGGGACAGGGGCAAAGGAAAAACTGTTTTTT. Its translation: CASSPGTGAKEKLFF. This sequence joins TRBV18 and TRBJ1-4, with 10 positions matching TRBD1. V lost 3 bases and J lost 8; bases outside the gene matches: 6. This CDR3 has 15 amino acids. The germline CDR1 and CDR2 sequences are KGHSH and LQKENI. The variable domain in full, with the rest retrieved from reference TRBV18 and TRBJ1-4, is NAGVMQNPRHLVRRRGQEARLRCSPMKGHSHVYWYRQLPEEGLKFMVYLQKENIIDESGMPKERFSAEFPKEGPSILRIQQVVRGDSAAYFCASSPGTGAKEKLFFGSGTQLSVL.

This sequence joins TRBV6-1 and TRBJ1-3, with D unclear. The CDR3 totals 17 residues. V was cut by 2 bases and J by 4 bases, with 18 bases left in between. Germline V CDR1 and CDR2: MNHNS, SASEGT. Here the CDR3 reads CASSEIRNQLDGNTIYF. CDR3 bases: TGTGCCAGCAGTGAAATAAGGAACCAACTAGACGGAAACACCATATATTTT.